This TCR beta chain was recorded in a study of cytomegalovirus exposure and HLA in healthy donors. Broader study findings: Cytomegalovirus status was reportedly diagnosed by the classifier with high specificity and sensitivity. Many donors shared some public TCRs, even though most TCR sequences were rare. According to the study, some 160 TCR beta chains were cytomegalovirus-associated.

J lost 3 bases, V lost 6 bases, and 18 bases had no gene match. The CDR3 is 19 amino acids. Germline lookup yields CDR1 MDHEN and CDR2 SYDVKM. Some clones are missing from TCRdb's copy, which holds only in-frame ones; the method was immunoSEQ multiplex PCR. The sample comprises roughly 180,000 clones, roughly 82% of which are singletons, and roughly 7% rests with the top ten. Of note for this clone: The antigen remains unidentified.

This TCR was recovered from a man aged 18 to 29 in good health and CMV-seropositive. The material sequenced was PBMCs. This sequence joins TRBV28 and TRBJ1-3; TRBD1 matches at 9 bases. The CDR3 nucleotides read TGTGCCAGCAGCGGGGACAGGGCCATTCCAATCTCTCGTGGAAACACCATATATTTT. Translation gives CASSGDRAIPISRGNTIYF.